The source of this TCR beta chain is a study of response to subunit inactivated influenza vaccine. To note about this clonotype: Its antigen is as yet unknown.

General study points: Few new T cells, the authors suggested, are recruited by each seasonal influenza vaccination.

The ends lost 4 bases at V and 2 bases at J; junction bases unmatched: 9. There are 17 residues in the CDR3. The V gene's germline CDR1 is SNHLY and CDR2 FYNNEI. TCRdb analysed the RT-PCR reads with MiXCR anew, one entry per CDR3 protein. Here the sample spans fewer than 650,000 distinct CDR3 sequences, 10% to 15% being singletons. The clonotype was recovered from a man aged 45-65 years who received an inactivated influenza vaccine. J is TRBJ2-7 and V is TRBV2, with 12 positions matching TRBD2. The source material was PBMCs from blood, sampled more than 35 days after vaccination. CDR3 in amino acids: CASSGFTSGGPPYEQYF. The CDR3 nucleotides are TGTGCCAGCAGTGGGTTTACTAGCGGGGGGCCCCCCTACGAGCAGTACTTC. The whole variable domain, filled in from reference TRBV2 and TRBJ2-7, reads EPEVTQTPSHQVTQMGQEVILRCVPISNHLYFYWYRQILGQKVEFLVSFYNNEISEKSEIFDDQFSVERPDGSNFTLKIRSTKLEDSAMYFCASSGFTSGGPPYEQYFGPGTRLTVT.